This T cell receptor beta chain was sequenced for a study of cytomegalovirus exposure and HLA in healthy donors (dated by TCRdb to about 2017). In terms of the full investigation: An earlier analysis of 587 of the donors reported 276 Gb of sequence data and about 120 million unique TCR beta sequences obtained from about 180 million T cells. About 300 gigabases of sequencing data and around 88 million unique TCR sequences made up an early release that covered approximately 700 HLA-typed donors. Among the roughly 400 genotyped donors, around 81% belonged to the genetic ancestry cluster associated with self-reported Caucasian donors. The study aimed to test whether signatures of past pathogen exposure could be identified by cataloging public T cell receptors. The T cell repertoires of around 670 subjects were profiled by immunosequencing and related to cytomegalovirus serostatus. Besides the first cohort of 666 subjects, a separate validation cohort made up of roughly 120 different subjects was used. To predict cytomegalovirus infection status, the study brought together high-throughput TCR immunosequencing, statistical association of individual TCRs with disease status, and machine learning. To study patterns of TCR occurrence, a later analysis re-analyzed previously published TCR beta repertoires from under 750 donors and added high-resolution HLA genotyping. The later analysis used no new phenotypic data to find candidate immune exposures, relying instead on TCR beta sequences and their occurrence across donors. In an earlier analysis of over 550 of the donors, high-throughput TCR beta sequencing was used to judge whether each TCR beta V gene segment behaved as functional or pseudogenic. Donor age, sex, ethnicity and CMV serostatus were compiled alongside the repertoire data. A later genetic analysis used genome-wide SNP genotypes for about three fifths of the 666 donors, treating that subset as a discovery cohort. Every discovery cohort repertoire had been produced on one sequencing platform. Class I and class II HLA loci were covered by the typing at four-digit resolution. The number of donors typed differed by locus, with about 620-630 for A, B, C, DRB1 and DQB1, approximately 500 for DQA1, 600 to 610 for DPA1, and 400 to 490 for DPB1. Five DR-DQ haplotypes were handled as single units for association and clustering, since linkage in the cohort was strong. On average, about 200,000 unique TCR beta nucleotide sequences were sequenced per donor among about 400 genotyped donors of the cohort, with roughly 18% of those sequences being non-productive. Findings and caveats that apply to the study as a whole: The study gave a list of 150 to 200 TCR beta chains associated with cytomegalovirus. In a later genetic analysis, fewer N-insertions in productive TCRs were reported among donors in an Asian-associated ancestry cluster than the approximately 710-donor mean. In a later genetic analysis, a missense DCLRE1C variant was associated with V-gene and J-gene trimming of TCR beta chains, and the association was replicated in an independent cohort. A further reported finding was that TCR beta sequences accurately predicted the HLA-A and HLA-B alleles for most subjects in the first cohort. According to the authors, the approach could potentially be generalized to other disease states and immunological phenotypes. Because the 87-base-pair reads could not distinguish some IMGT-functional V segments, including TRBV6-2 and TRBV6-3, those segments were excluded. Several of the top co-occurrence clusters appeared to be linked to parvovirus B19, influenza, CMV and Epstein-Barr virus, according to a later analysis. The presence/absence analyses assumed that sequencing depth was roughly uniform across donors, and that assumption may not be true. In vitro tests confirmed that a few of the cytomegalovirus-associated TCR beta chains recognize cytomegalovirus antigens. The sequencing pipeline was judged likely to have produced a cluster of highly shared sequence variants as a technical artifact. Because counts were too low, 15 to 20 rarely observed V segments, including chromosome 9 orphons, were excluded from the earlier analysis of 587 of the donors. A later analysis found that HLA-associated TCR beta chains were more clonally expanded and had lower generation probabilities than equally common non-associated chains. Because some donors lacked HLA typing at each locus, the association tests relied only on the typed subset. Linkage disequilibrium might explain the correlated functional status among segregating V segments, but an unknown experimental factor could not be ruled out. The cohort was sequenced for TCR beta chains only, and without alpha or paired-chain data the features that could be detected were limited. Strong co-occurrence of HLA alleles, especially DR and DQ, made assigning TCR associations to individual alleles difficult. Most CMV-associated TCR beta chains appeared to be HLA-restricted in a later analysis, and the HLA associations seemed to be driven largely by CMV exposure. A later analysis found that TCR association rates varied across HLA loci, with DRB1 alleles showing the most associated TCRs and HLA-C alleles the fewest. An earlier analysis of around 540 of the donors showed that most TCR beta V segments appeared in productive rearrangements either about 87% or about 30% of the time, which broadly matched IMGT annotations. CMV serostatus was the only immune exposure information available for the cohort. In both the original and validation cohorts, the classifier was reported to diagnose cytomegalovirus status with high specificity and sensitivity. A later analysis associated 15,000 to 20,000 TCR beta sequences with specific HLA alleles at a false discovery rate of 0.05. Most TCR sequences were seen in very few donors, while some public TCRs were found in many individuals.

Of note for this clone: Its recognized antigen is unknown. No much larger clonotype is one base removed from it; base qualities were not supplied.

The cohort comprised approximately 700 healthy bone marrow donors. Cohort members were all nominally healthy when sampled, although unrecorded immune exposures were likely present. Of the approximately 610 cohort members, 250 to 300 had positive CMV serostatus and approximately 360 had negative CMV serostatus, and CMV serostatus was not recorded for the donor. Each donor provided a peripheral blood sample, and peripheral blood mononuclear cells were used for TCR beta sequencing. The Qiagen DNeasy Blood Extraction Kit was used to extract genomic DNA from the blood cell samples. The library came from the immunoSEQ multiplex PCR assay. For the multiplex PCR, a mixture combining 60 forward primers for TCR Vbeta segments and 13 reverse primers for TCR Jbeta segments was used. A multiplex PCR assay on genomic DNA amplified the CDR3 region of rearranged TCR beta genes. On the Illumina HiSeq System, the amplified TCR beta libraries were sequenced as 87-base-pair reads. In the source study's methods: In a later analysis, some 80 million unique TCR beta chains were counted across the 650 to 700 repertoires, and about 10 million of these chains were shared by at least two donors. Raw reads were error-corrected and collapsed into unique sequences with a nearest-neighbor algorithm that merged closely related sequences to remove PCR and sequencing errors. Alignment of CDR3 sequences to IMGT reference sequences was used to assign V, D and J gene segments. Each retained sequence needed at least a six-nucleotide match to both a V gene segment and a J gene segment. Rearrangements were called productive when the CDR3 lacked stop codons and stayed in frame with V and J; all others were non-productive. CDR3 was defined according to IMGT convention as the region running from the second conserved V-encoded cysteine to the conserved J-encoded phenylalanine. The earlier analysis of about 560 of the donors excluded any sequence lacking an unambiguous match to a single V gene segment. In an earlier analysis of approximately 560 of the donors, a V segment was called functional when productive rearrangements were above 56.7%, and segregating when the standard deviation between donors exceeded 5%. A statistical classification framework was built for diagnosing cytomegalovirus status from the catalog of TCR beta chain sequences. In a later analysis, V and J genes were assigned by comparing TCR nucleotide sequences against IMGT/GENE-DB human TR gene sequences. Using the TCRdist pipeline, a later analysis assigned CDR3 sequences along with most-parsimonious VDJ recombination scenarios. A later analysis defined each TCR beta chain by its CDR3 amino acid sequence plus V-gene family, and excluded reads lacking a unique V-gene family. A later analysis removed 600 or so highly shared, low-generation-probability nucleotide sequences to deal with suspected cross-contamination and a sequencing artifact. For each public chain, a later analysis derived a clonal expansion index from normalized ranks of inferred template counts within each repertoire. In a later analysis, generation probabilities were computed using a VDJ recombination model fitted to out-of-frame rearrangements, and the results were checked against IGoR. In a later analysis, hypergeometric tests were used to score TCR-TCR, TCR-HLA and TCR-CMV co-occurrence, with a repertoire-size bias correction applied to TCR pairs. To estimate false discovery rates, a later analysis permuted the HLA or CMV assignments 20 times. In a later analysis, co-occurring TCRs were grouped using DBSCAN, with TCRdist sequence similarity added in when clustering inside HLA-allele-positive subsets. Repertoires with fewer than 30,000 or more than 120,000 public chains, plus five repertoires with anomalous nucleotide sharing, were excluded from co-occurrence clustering. This immuneACCESS table, as held by TCRdb, lists in-frame sequences with V and J called but not all clones. Of the missing ones, under half trace to an unresolved V gene in checked studies; the others have no known cause. V and J calls and clone size are as listed in that table; D and trimming were resolved from the DNA. The sample table records around 50,000 clones; roughly 60% of these occur just once. Of the sample, approximately 10% is held by the ten largest clones.

Trimming takes 5 bases off V and 6 bases off J; junction bases not matched to a gene: 5. In the germline V gene (reference sequence), CDR1 corresponds to GTSNPN and CDR2 to SVGIG. Counted from cysteine to phenylalanine, this CDR3 has 13 amino acids. CDR3 DNA only is kept here, 39 bases in frame from base 1. This sequence was found in a human donor in good health. The rearrangement combines TRBV30 with TRBJ1-5; 9 bases in the middle match TRBD1. The specimen sequenced was PBMCs. DNA sequence: TGTGCCTGGGAACAGGGGGCTGGTCAGCCCCAGCATTTT. Its product reads: CAWEQGAGQPQHF.